Detailed here is one TCR beta chain. Its antigen is currently not known. Per-base quality was not reported, and no clone a single base away is much larger than it. Stable Graves' hyperthyroidism was defined as no progression to ophthalmopathy during 18 months of follow-up. The hyperthyroidism patients were between 18 and 65 years old and newly diagnosed, with a disease duration of less than 2 months. The study excluded patients with uncontrolled infections, other autoimmune diseases, pregnancy or lactation. Diagnoses were established on the basis of clinical symptoms, serum thyroxine and TRAb, thyroid ultrasound, and orbital computed tomography. PBMCs were isolated from about 9.2 ml of fresh peripheral blood by Ficoll-Paque density gradient centrifugation. Trizol reagent was used to extract total RNA, and RNA quality was then checked on an Agilent 2100 Bioanalyzer. The data derive from a study of T cells in Graves' hyperthyroidism and ophthalmopathy (dated by TCRdb to between 2018 and 2021). Turning to the overall study: Peripheral blood was collected at initial diagnosis, before any treatment. The paper reports TCR Vbeta CDR3 sequencing of approximately 130 peripheral blood samples: approximately 43 ophthalmopathy, under 80 hyperthyroidism and approximately 17 progressor patients. For training and testing, the 95 to 100 patients in the discovery cohort were randomly divided in a 7:3 ratio. TCR V-J signatures able to tell the groups apart were searched for in a discovery cohort of about a hundred patients, of whom 43 had Graves' ophthalmopathy and about 60 had stable Graves' hyperthyroidism. Following sampling, methimazole starting at 30 mg daily was given to hyperthyroidism patients, and high-dose intravenous methylprednisolone was given to ophthalmopathy patients. Prospective prediction of ophthalmopathy was tested in an independent validation cohort of approximately 19 hyperthyroidism patients and 17 patients who later progressed to ophthalmopathy. In addition, the study compared T-cell repertoires in thyroid tissue and in blood from about 6 Graves' hyperthyroidism patients.

CDR3 length: 15 amino acids, cysteine to phenylalanine. CDR3 DNA is the only sequence kept; it has 45 bases, read in frame from the first base. V is pruned by 5 bases and J by 5 bases, leaving 3 bases of the junction without a gene match. Results and caveats for the whole study, not just this receptor: In cross-validation, a model built on a 13 V-J signature told ophthalmopathy apart from stable hyperthyroidism with less than 90% sensitivity and about 81% specificity, and in testing the same model reached 80%/75%. Blood samples also contained most of the expanded thyroid clonotypes (frequency above 0.001), which suggests that blood repertoires may reflect thyroid immune responses. Sample size was not statistically predetermined, and blinding of investigators to group allocation was not performed. During validation, the model predicted progression to ophthalmopathy a median of about 5.9 months ahead of onset, with approximately 71% sensitivity and around 73% specificity.

The TCR beta CDR3 regions were amplified from the RNA transcripts. The TCR CDR3 was subjected to a first round of RT-PCR using the HTBI primer set and the Qiagen OneStep RT-PCR kit. Libraries were constructed in a second round of multiplex PCR, after which size selection and purification were performed. Sequencing of the libraries was done on an Illumina HiSeq2000 using paired-end 100 bp reads. The authors' pipeline ran thus. Raw data were processed with SOAPnuke, discarding reads with adapters, uncalled bases, mean Phred below 15, or no exact constant-primer or identifier match. High-quality paired reads were merged with COPE v1.2.5, and unique nucleotide sequences were defined as clonotypes. Clonotypes were aligned to IMGT TRBV, TRBD and TRBJ reference segments using MiTCR v1.1. The analysis was restricted to V-J combinations with a frequency above 0.0001, which together covered just over 99% of the repertoires. A TCS score was defined as the ratio between F50 (clonal expansion) and ExV (chaos), using BLOSUM62-based TCRdist between CDR3 peptides within each V-J. Welch's t-statistics and random forest reduced fewer than 600 V-J features to 13, which were used in a naive Bayes classifier (R e1071). The Morisita-Horn index was used to measure how similar the thyroid and blood repertoires were. Using fastp trimming at Q25 and MiXCR clonotype assembly, TCRdb reanalyzed the public sequencing data and kept in-frame beta chains. CDR3 protein duplicates are merged, each entry listing the most common genes and DNA. TCRdb assigned the V and J calls; the authors' analysis was not used. The sample yields about 840,000 distinct CDR3 sequences; around 38% were counted once. 7.5% to 9.5% of the sample belongs to the ten largest clones.

The sequencing input was blood. The chain links TRBV7-1 with TRBJ2-5; TRBD2 agrees with 15 junctional bases. TRBV7-1 is an open reading frame, and its role is uncertain. The clonotype originates from a man aged 18 to 29 with Graves' hyperthyroidism. The CDR3 loop reads CASSAGTSGGETQYF. The DNA is as follows: TGTGCCAGCAGCGCAGGGACTAGCGGGGGGGAGACCCAGTACTTC.